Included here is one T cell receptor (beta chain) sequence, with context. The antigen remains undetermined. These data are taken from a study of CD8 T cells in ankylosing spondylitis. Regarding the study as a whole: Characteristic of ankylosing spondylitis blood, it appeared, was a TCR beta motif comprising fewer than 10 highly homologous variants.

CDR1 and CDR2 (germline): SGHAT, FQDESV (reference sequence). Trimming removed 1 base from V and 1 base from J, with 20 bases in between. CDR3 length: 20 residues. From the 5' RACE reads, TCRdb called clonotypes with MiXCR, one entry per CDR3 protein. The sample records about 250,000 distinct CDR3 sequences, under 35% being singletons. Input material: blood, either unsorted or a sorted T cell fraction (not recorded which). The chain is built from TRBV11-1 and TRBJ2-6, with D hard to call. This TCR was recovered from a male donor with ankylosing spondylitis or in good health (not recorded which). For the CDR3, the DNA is TGTGCCAGCAGCTTAGAGTGGATTGGTCGATACGGGTCTGGGGCCAACGTCCTGACTTTC. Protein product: CASSLEWIGRYGSGANVLTF.